Presented here are 29 T cell receptor beta chains from one specimen sequenced in a study of blood T cell repertoires in COVID-19. Produced via immunoSEQ multiplex PCR; TCRdb's table is partial and in-frame only. Among roughly 100,000 clones, roughly 90% were seen once, and the ten largest hold more than 3.5%. Sequencing was done on a sample of peripheral blood. The receptors originated from a human donor with COVID-19, enrolled during active disease. The donor label of this sample is uncertain.

The V and J genes are TRBV19 and TRBJ1-1, with D maybe TRBD1 (6 bases). Per the germline V gene, CDR1 is LNHDA and CDR2 is SQIVND (reference sequence). This CDR3 has 14 residues. Trimming cost V 6 bases and J 0 bases, with 11 bases left between them. In nucleotides, the CDR3 is TGTGCCAGTAGGCACAGGGATATGAACACTGAAGCTTTCTTT. Translation: CASRHRDMNTEAFF.

This clone was seen more than once but under ten times. V usage is TRBV3-1 (or the pseudogene TRBV3-2) and J usage is TRBJ2-7; 8 positions match TRBD2. V was clipped by 2 bases and J by 2 bases; unmatched bases: 2. The CDR3 consists of 14 residues. Looked up from germline, CDR1 is LGHDT and CDR2 is YNNKEL (reference sequence). The CDR3 sequence is CASSQIAGTYEQYF. CDR3 nucleotide sequence: TGTGCCAGCAGCCAAATAGCGGGAACCTACGAGCAGTACTTC.

V usage is TRBV5-4 and J usage is TRBJ1-2; 8 bases are a match to TRBD1. Germline V gene data show CDR1 as SGHNT and CDR2 as YYREEE (reference sequence). V was pared by 0 bases and J by 8 bases, with 9 bases of the junction left unmatched. The CDR3 spans 15 residues. CDR3 protein: CASSLGGQVSNGYTF. The CDR3 bases are TGTGCCAGCAGCTTGGGGGGACAGGTGAGTAACGGCTACACCTTC. The whole variable domain, filled in from reference TRBV5-4 and TRBJ1-2, reads ETGVTQSPTHLIKTRGQQVTLRCSSQSGHNTVSWYQQALGQGPQFIFQYYREEENGRGNFPPRFSGLQFPNYSSELNVNALELDDSALYLCASSLGGQVSNGYTFGSGTRLTVV.

This clone showed up just once. The chain joins TRBV2 to TRBJ2-3, with TRBD2 matching 8 bases. CDR1 is SNHLY, CDR2 FYNNEI, per germline. The CDR3 extends over 16 amino acids. The junction had 5 bases not matched to a gene; V was cut back by 3 bases and J by 0 bases. CDR3 coding DNA: TGTGCCAGCAGTGACGGGAGGGCCCCTAGCACAGATACGCAGTATTTT. The encoded protein is CASSDGRAPSTDTQYF.

This chain connects TRBV19 to TRBJ1-1; D is possibly TRBD1 (5 bases). Looked up from germline, CDR1 is LNHDA and CDR2 is SQIVND (reference sequence). The V and J ends lost 6 bases and 8 bases respectively, with 16 bases between them. The CDR3 is 13 amino acids. The CDR3 reads CASSRGSGREAFF. DNA of the CDR3: TGTGCCAGTAGCCGGGGGTCAGGGAGAGAAGCTTTCTTT.

This chain uses TRBV28 with TRBJ2-1; 9 bases line up with TRBD2. The CDR3 extends over 17 amino acids. Unmatched junction bases numbered 9, after V lost 6 bases and J lost 0 bases. Germline assignment: CDR1 MDHEN and CDR2 SYDVKM. The CDR3 DNA is TGTGCCAGCAGGGGGCTAGCGGGGTGGAGCTCCTACAATGAGCAGTTCTTC. Amino acids: CASRGLAGWSSYNEQFF.

This clone was seen more than once but under ten times. The chain uses TRBV13 and TRBJ1-3; no clear D gene. The CDR3 loop spans 14 amino acids. V lost 4 bases and J lost 1, with 8 bases in between. CDR1 is PRHDT, CDR2 FYEKMQ, per germline (reference sequence). In DNA form, the CDR3 reads TGTGCCAGCAGCTCCGGGTGGTCTGGAAACACCATATATTTT. This sequence encodes CASSSGWSGNTIYF.

This chain links TRBV19 with TRBJ1-3; 9 nucleotides agree with TRBD1. CDR1 and CDR2 (germline): LNHDA, SQIVND (reference sequence). This CDR3 has 15 amino acids. The junction had 3 bases not matched to a gene; V was cut back by 3 bases and J by 3 bases. Here the CDR3 reads CASSMYRGRGNTIYF. The CDR3, as DNA: TGTGCCAGTAGTATGTACAGGGGGCGTGGAAACACCATATATTTT. Supplemented by reference TRBV19 and TRBJ1-3, the full variable domain reads DGGITQSPKYLFRKEGQNVTLSCEQNLNHDAMYWYRQDPGQGLRLIYYSQIVNDFQKGDIAEGYSVSREKKESFPLTVTSAQKNPTAFYLCASSMYRGRGNTIYFGEGSWLTVV.

This clone was found once. The V and J genes are TRBV30 and TRBJ1-6; D possibly corresponds to TRBD1 (5 bases). The V end was cut by 0 bases, the J end by 5 bases, with 8 bases between. The CDR3 totals 14 residues. CDR1 and CDR2 from the germline V gene are GTSNPN and SVGIG (reference sequence). CDR3 residues: CAWSVLTDNSPLHF. CDR3 sequence (DNA): TGTGCCTGGAGTGTACTGACAGATAATTCACCCCTCCACTTT.

The rearrangement uses TRBV5-1 and TRBJ1-2; 9 nucleotides agree with TRBD1. Unmatched junction bases numbered 6, after V lost 4 bases and J lost 8 bases. Germline CDR1 SGHRS, CDR2 YFSETQ. The CDR3 length is 13 residues. CDR3 amino acids: CASSPDRGDGYTF. Here the CDR3 DNA reads TGCGCCAGCAGCCCAGACAGGGGGGACGGCTACACCTTC.

V gene TRBV15 combines with J gene TRBJ1-4; D is unresolved. The CDR3 has 16 amino acids. With 4 bases removed from V and 8 bases from J, the gap between germline ends came to 20 bases. Germline V gene data show CDR1 as LNHNV and CDR2 as YYDKDF (reference sequence). Here the CDR3 reads CATSNQDPTLGEKLFF. DNA of the CDR3: TGTGCCACCAGCAACCAAGACCCGACCCTGGGCGAAAAACTGTTTTTT. The complete variable domain, with remaining parts taken from reference TRBV15 and TRBJ1-4, reads DAMVIQNPRYQVTQFGKPVTLSCSQTLNHNVMYWYQQKSSQAPKLLFHYYDKDFNNEADTPDNFQSRRPNTSFCFLDIRSPGLGDTAMYLCATSNQDPTLGEKLFFGSGTQLSVL.

This clone showed up just once. The chain employs TRBV19 and TRBJ1-2; D remains ambiguous. The V and J ends lost 1 base and 0 bases respectively, with 6 bases between them. There are 14 residues in the CDR3. Germline values: CDR1 LNHDA, CDR2 SQIVND (reference sequence). The CDR3 reads CASSIAGANYGYTF. CDR3 DNA sequence: TGTGCCAGTAGTATAGCCGGGGCTAACTATGGCTACACCTTC.

The V and J genes are TRBV6-5 and TRBJ2-7; the match to TRBD1 covers 8 bases. Looked up from germline, CDR1 is MNHEY and CDR2 is SVGAGI. The CDR3 runs to 15 residues. The V gene end was trimmed by 0 bases and the J gene end by 8 bases; junction bases not matched to a gene: 9. The CDR3 region is CASSYSGTGLGQQYF. CDR3 DNA sequence: TGTGCCAGCAGTTACTCCGGGACAGGCCTAGGACAGCAGTACTTC.

The chain carries TRBV5-1 and TRBJ1-2; weak D call: TRBD1 (5 bases). This CDR3 spans 14 amino acids. Germline lookup yields CDR1 SGHRS and CDR2 YFSETQ. The germline V and J ends were trimmed by 0 bases and 4 bases, with 10 bases remaining between them. CDR3 bases: TGCGCCAGCAGCTTGGAGACAGCCACCTATGGCTACACCTTC. The encoded protein is CASSLETATYGYTF.

This clone was detected only once. V is TRBV6-5 and J is TRBJ1-2, with D maybe TRBD1 (5 bases). The V gene's germline CDR1 is MNHEY and CDR2 SVGAGI. The CDR3 sequence is 13 residues long. V lost 7 bases and J 8 bases, leaving 17 bases between the germline ends. The CDR3 region is CASKGTGRTGYTF. The CDR3 DNA reads TGTGCCAGCAAAGGAACAGGTCGGACGGGCTACACCTTC.

This clone came up a few times. This chain joins TRBV5-6 and TRBJ1-2, with a weak D call TRBD1 (5 bases). Germline V CDR1 and CDR2: SGHDT, YYEEEE. This CDR3 comprises 13 residues. Trimming left V 4 bases short and J 4 bases short, with 11 bases between. CDR3 DNA sequence: TGTGCCAGCAGCGCGGGACGGTTCTATGGCTACACCTTC. This gives the protein CASSAGRFYGYTF.

The CDR3 region is CASSYSRTGNTIYF. The CDR3 region has the DNA TGTGCCAGCAGTTACTCCAGAACTGGAAACACCATATATTTT. The chain couples TRBV6-6 to TRBJ1-3; no reliable D call. This CDR3 spans 14 amino acids. V gave up 0 bases and J gave up 2 bases, with 5 bases separating them. Germline CDR1 MNHNY, CDR2 SVGAGI (reference sequence).

This clone was counted a few times. The chain uses TRBV10-3 and TRBJ2-3; the match to TRBD2 covers 8 bases. The CDR3 spans 17 residues. Germline V CDR1 and CDR2: ENHRY, SYGVKD. The V gene end was trimmed by 0 bases and the J gene end by 5 bases; junction bases not matched to a gene: 10. The CDR3 sequence: CAISESIGRGGQDTQYF. DNA for the CDR3: TGTGCCATCAGTGAGTCGATTGGCCGGGGGGGCCAAGATACGCAGTATTTT.

The chain combines TRBV5-1 with TRBJ2-7; possibly TRBD2 for D (8 bases). This CDR3 contains 20 residues. Germline-derived CDR1 and CDR2 are SGHRS and YFSETQ. The V end lost 0 bases, the J end lost 1 base, and 26 bases lay between the germline ends. CDR3 in DNA: TGCGCCAGCAGCTTGGGGTTCCACAGGGGCCAGCGGGGGCTTTCCTACGAGCAGTACTTC. Its translation: CASSLGFHRGQRGLSYEQYF.

CDR3 in DNA: TGCGCCAGCAGCTTGGGTGCTGCAGGGGACACAGATACGCAGTATTTT. Its protein is CASSLGAAGDTDTQYF. The chain carries TRBV5-1 and TRBJ2-3; D might be TRBD1 (6 bases). Between the trimmed V and J ends, which lost 0 bases and 2 bases, there was a span of 13 bases. From germline, CDR1 is SGHRS and CDR2 YFSETQ. This CDR3 region has 16 residues. Filled out from reference TRBV5-1 and TRBJ2-3, the complete variable domain reads KAGVTQTPRYLIKTRGQQVTLSCSPISGHRSVSWYQQTPGQGLQFLFEYFSETQRNKGNFPGRFSGRQFSNSRSEMNVSTLELGDSALYLCASSLGAAGDTDTQYFGPGTRLTVL.

The chain joins TRBV12-3 or TRBV12-4 to TRBJ2-7; 11 nucleotides agree with TRBD2. CDR3 length equals 13 residues. The J segment lost 2 bases and the V segment lost 6 bases, leaving 0 bases of the junction unmatched. The CDR3 DNA sequence: TGTGCCAGCAGACTAGCGGGAGCCTACGAGCAGTACTTC. Amino acids: CASRLAGAYEQYF.

The rearrangement links TRBV19 to TRBJ2-3, with a weak D call TRBD2 (6 bases). Trimming took off 7 bases at V and 0 bases at J, with 11 bases between the two ends. Germline V gene data show CDR1 as LNHDA and CDR2 as SQIVND (reference sequence). This CDR3 has 14 amino acids. DNA of the CDR3: TGTGCCAGTACCTCGACTAGGAGCACAGATACGCAGTATTTT. It encodes CASTSTRSTDTQYF.

The V gene is TRBV7-2, the J gene TRBJ1-2, with 8 bases fitting TRBD1. The CDR3 is 15 residues long. Losses at the gene ends were 6 bases for V and 0 bases for J; bases not matched to a gene: 6. Germline lookup yields CDR1 SGHTA and CDR2 FQGNSA. CDR3 coding DNA: TGTGCCAGCAGATACCAACAGGGGGCTAACTATGGCTACACCTTC. Amino acid sequence: CASRYQQGANYGYTF.

The rearrangement uses TRBV6-5 and TRBJ1-1; D is undetermined. The germline gives CDR1 MNHEY, CDR2 SVGAGI. With 7 bases removed from V and 4 bases from J, the gap between germline ends came to 16 bases. The CDR3 runs to 14 residues. The CDR3 nucleotides are TGTGCCAGCATAGAAGGTCCCTCGGGCACTGAAGCTTTCTTT. This gives the protein CASIEGPSGTEAFF.

This chain links TRBV6-5 with TRBJ1-2; D gene ambiguous. V gave up 0 bases and J gave up 3 bases, with 8 bases separating them. The germline gives CDR1 MNHEY, CDR2 SVGAGI. CDR3 length equals 14 residues. Written as DNA, the CDR3 is TGTGCCAGCAGTTACTCGTATACGGACTATGGCTACACCTTC. Amino acid sequence: CASSYSYTDYGYTF.

The chain combines TRBV6-2 or TRBV6-3 with TRBJ1-5, with D perhaps TRBD1 (5 bases). Germline values: CDR1 MNHEY, CDR2 SVGEGT. CDR3 length equals 13 residues. Trimming pared 2 bases from V and 7 bases from J, leaving 9 bases between. CDR3 sequence reads: CASSYPGIQPQHF. CDR3 DNA sequence: TGTGCCAGCAGTTACCCAGGGATCCAGCCCCAGCATTTT.

The chain joins TRBV4-1 to TRBJ2-7, with a tentative D call TRBD1 (5 bases). The CDR3 has 13 amino acids. The V gene's germline CDR1 is MGHRA and CDR2 YSYEKL. With 5 bases removed from V and 5 bases from J, the gap between germline ends came to 13 bases. The CDR3 nucleotides read TGCGCCAGCAGCGGCGACAGAGCCAACGAGCAGTACTTC. This codes for CASSGDRANEQYF.

The V call is TRBV5-1, the J call TRBJ1-2; D gene unclear. V shed 0 bases and J shed 3 bases, with 6 bases lying between them. The CDR3 length is 13 residues. The germline gives CDR1 SGHRS, CDR2 YFSETQ. The CDR3, as DNA: TGCGCCAGCAGCTTGGGGGAGGACTATGGCTACACCTTC. This encodes CASSLGEDYGYTF.

In nucleotides, the CDR3 is TGTGCCTGGAGTCTGCGAGGCAATCAGCCCCAGCATTTT. It codes for CAWSLRGNQPQHF. The chain is built from TRBV30 and TRBJ1-5; D gene uncertain. There are 13 residues in the CDR3. Trimming left V 2 bases short and J 2 bases short, with 7 bases between. The germline CDR1 and CDR2 sequences are GTSNPN and SVGIG (reference sequence). Filled out from reference TRBV30 and TRBJ1-5, the complete variable domain reads SQTIHQWPATLVQPVGSPLSLECTVEGTSNPNLYWYRQAAGRGLQLLFYSVGIGQISSEVPQNLSASRPQDRQFILSSKKLLLSDSGFYLCAWSLRGNQPQHFGDGTRLSIL.